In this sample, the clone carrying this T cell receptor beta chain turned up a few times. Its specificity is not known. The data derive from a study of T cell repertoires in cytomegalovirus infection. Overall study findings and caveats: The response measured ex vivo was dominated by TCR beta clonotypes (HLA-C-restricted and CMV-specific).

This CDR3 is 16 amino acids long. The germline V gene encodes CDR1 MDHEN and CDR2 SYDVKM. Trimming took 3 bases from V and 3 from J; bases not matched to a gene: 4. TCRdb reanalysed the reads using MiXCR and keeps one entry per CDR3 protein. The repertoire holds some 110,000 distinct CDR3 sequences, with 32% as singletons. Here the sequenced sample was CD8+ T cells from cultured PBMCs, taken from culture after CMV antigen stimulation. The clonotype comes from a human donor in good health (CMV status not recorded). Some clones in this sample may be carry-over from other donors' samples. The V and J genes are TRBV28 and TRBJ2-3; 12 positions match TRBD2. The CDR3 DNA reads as TGTGCCAGCAGTTTCCGACTAGCGGGGGCAACAGATACGCAGTATTTT. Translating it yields CASSFRLAGATDTQYF.